This TCR beta chain derives from a study of blood T cell repertoires in COVID-19. At the level of the study: T cells, B-cell-depleted T cells, or PBMCs supplied cDNA or gDNA.

Profiling relied on immunoSEQ multiplex PCR, and the TCRdb table lists in-frame clones only, not all of them. The sample consists of a few hundred thousand clones, over 75% of them appearing once. The sample was peripheral blood. The receptor's source is a woman in her sixties or seventies with acute or convalescent COVID-19.

This chain's CDR3 is CASSSRRGGGETQYF. For the CDR3, the DNA is TGTGCCAGCAGTTCTCGGAGGGGTGGAGGGGAGACCCAGTACTTC. The chain is built from TRBV28 and TRBJ2-5; D may be TRBD2 (6 bases). The germline CDR1 and CDR2 sequences are MDHEN and SYDVKM. Trimming pared 4 bases from V and 5 bases from J, leaving 17 bases between. This CDR3 spans 15 amino acids. The whole variable domain, remainder taken from reference TRBV28 and TRBJ2-5, is DVKVTQSSRYLVKRTGEKVFLECVQDMDHENMFWYRQDPGLGLRLIYFSYDVKMKEKGDIPEGYSVSREKKERFSLILESASTNQTSMYLCASSSRRGGGETQYFGPGTRLLVL.